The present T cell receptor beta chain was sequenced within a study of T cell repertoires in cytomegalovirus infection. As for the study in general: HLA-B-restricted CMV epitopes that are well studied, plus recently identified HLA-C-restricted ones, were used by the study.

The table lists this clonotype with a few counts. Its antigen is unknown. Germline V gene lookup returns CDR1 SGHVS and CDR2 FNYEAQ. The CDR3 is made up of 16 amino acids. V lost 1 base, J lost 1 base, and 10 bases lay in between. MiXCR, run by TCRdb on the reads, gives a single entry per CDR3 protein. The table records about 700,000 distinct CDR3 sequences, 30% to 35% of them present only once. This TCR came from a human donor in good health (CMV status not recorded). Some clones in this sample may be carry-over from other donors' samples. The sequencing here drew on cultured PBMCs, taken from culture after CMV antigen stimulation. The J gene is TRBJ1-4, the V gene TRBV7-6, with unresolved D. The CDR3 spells CASSLGIRRTNEKLFF. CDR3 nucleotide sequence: TGTGCCAGCAGCTTAGGAATACGGAGAACTAATGAAAAACTGTTTTTT.